Described below is a single TCR beta chain sequence and its context. Its antigen is currently not known. Nothing much larger sits one base from this clone, and base qualities are not available. Receptor libraries were prepared by the immunoSEQ multiplex PCR assay. The source is immuneACCESS, and TCRdb retained only in-frame sequences with V and J called. Part of the clones is not carried over; for the studies checked, unresolved V genes explain less than half of this, and the remainder is unexplained. A total of around 80,000 clones appear in this sample, roughly 96% of them only once. Clones ranked in the top ten supply about 0.3% of the sample. This sample is drawn from a study of technical replicates of blood from a few donors (dated by TCRdb to about 2017). CDR1 and CDR2 were assigned from the germline V gene as SGHTA and FQGTGA. CDR3 length: 17 amino acids, cysteine to phenylalanine. Here the CDR3 DNA is all that survives: 51 bases in frame from base 1. V sheds 5 bases and J sheds 3 bases, leaving 22 bases between their ends.

Recombination linked TRBV7-3 to TRBJ1-2, with TRBD1 as a weak D call on 6 bases. The sequence was collected from a human donor in good health. The sample was T cells isolated from PBMCs. This receptor carries the CDR3 CASSRKSPTGIYYGYTF. Read as DNA, the sequence is TGTGCCAGCAGCCGAAAAAGTCCTACAGGGATTTACTATGGCTACACCTTC.